These 7 T cell receptor beta chains came from one sample sequenced in a study of a mutant IDH1 vaccine in newly diagnosed glioma (dated by TCRdb to the early 2020s). Receptor amplification or capture employed the immunoSEQ multiplex PCR assay. In its TCRdb copy, this immuneACCESS table keeps in-frame sequences only and misses some clones. Where compared with another copy, unresolved V genes explain less than half of these, and the others have no known cause. This sample comprises around 85,000 clones, roughly 85% of them detected only once. The ten largest clones represent 2% to 2.5% of the sample. For these receptors, no antigen is known. What this sample's time point label stands for: week 23, last vaccination. A 20-mer mutant IDH1 peptide at 300 micrograms in Montanide made up each vaccine dose, which was injected subcutaneously together with topical imiquimod. The sample here was PBMCs, taken from a glioma patient whose treatment included an IDH1 peptide vaccine. These receptors all stem from a man aged 25-45 years with glioma. Some clones in this sample may be carry-over from other donors' samples.

The table lists this clone with a few counts. This chain links TRBV4-1 with TRBJ2-1, with 11 bases matching TRBD1. There are 16 residues in the CDR3. Per the germline V gene, CDR1 is MGHRA and CDR2 is YSYEKL. Trimming at V came to 1 base and at J to 5 bases, leaving 4 bases not matched to a gene. Here the CDR3 DNA reads TGCGCCAGCAGCCAAGGCCCGGACAGGGGGCACAATGAGCAGTTCTTC. Its protein product is CASSQGPDRGHNEQFF.

The rearrangement joins TRBV12-5 to TRBJ1-1, with 8 nucleotides matching TRBD1. J lost 4 bases, V lost 5 bases, and 12 bases had no gene match. This CDR3 contains 16 residues. Germline V CDR1 and CDR2: LGHNT, FRNRAP. The CDR3 spells CASGTRTGNRITEAFF. CDR3 bases: TGTGCTAGTGGTACAAGGACAGGGAATAGGATCACTGAAGCTTTCTTT.

The chain links TRBV7-9 to TRBJ2-7, with TRBD1 matching 8 bases. With 2 bases clipped from V and 0 bases from J, the junction kept 9 bases outside the gene matches. Germline values: CDR1 SEHNR, CDR2 FQNEAQ (reference sequence). There are 17 residues in the CDR3. CDR3 in amino acids: CASSLIGGTGSSYEQYF. CDR3 nucleotides: TGTGCCAGCAGCTTAATAGGTGGGACAGGAAGCTCCTACGAGCAGTACTTC.

The rearrangement links TRBV7-9 to TRBJ1-1; D may be TRBD1 (5 bases). The germline V gene has CDR1 SEHNR and CDR2 FQNEAQ (reference sequence). The length of the CDR3 is 14 residues. V was clipped by 4 bases and J by 8 bases, with 17 bases between them. In DNA, the CDR3 is TGTGCCAGCAGCTCTCAGGGTGGGGAAGGGGAAGCTTTCTTT. Its protein product is CASSSQGGEGEAFF.

V gene TRBV7-9 combines with J gene TRBJ2-5; D remains ambiguous. Germline CDR1 SEHNR, CDR2 FQNEAQ (reference sequence). Trimming pared 4 bases from V and 3 bases from J, leaving 15 bases between. CDR3 size: 15 residues. The CDR3 spells CASSSYRVSKETQYF. The CDR3 DNA follows: TGTGCCAGCAGCTCATATCGCGTCAGTAAAGAGACCCAGTACTTC.

The CDR3 bases are TGTGCCATCAAAGGGACAGGGGTCGGAGGGACTGAAGCTTTCTTT. Translated: CAIKGTGVGGTEAFF. This chain joins TRBV28 and TRBJ1-1, with 10 bases lining up with TRBD1. V shed 10 bases and J 5 bases; nucleotides not matched to a gene: 13. CDR1 and CDR2 (germline): MDHEN, SYDVKM. CDR3 length: 15 residues.

The chain uses TRBV30 and TRBJ2-2; D is possibly TRBD1 or TRBD2 (6 bases each). CDR3 length: 17 residues. V was cut by 2 bases and J by 1 base, with 17 bases left in between. The V gene's germline CDR1 is GTSNPN and CDR2 SVGIG (reference sequence). CDR3 coding DNA: TGTGCCTGGAGTTCGGGGGCTCGTCCAGGGAACACCGGGGAGCTGTTTTTT. Translating it yields CAWSSGARPGNTGELFF.